What follows describes a single T cell receptor (beta chain). No cognate antigen has been identified for it. No qualities accompany the bases; no much larger clone lies one base away. The CDR3 regions of human TCRbeta chains were analyzed by immunosequencing. Per the authors' processing: TCRs in the repertoires were compared against a reference library of SARS-CoV-2-specific TCRs that had been generated with the MIRA antigen-specificity platform. Breadth was defined as the fraction of unique TCRs that were SARS-CoV-2-associated, and depth was defined as the fraction of total T cells that were SARS-CoV-2-associated. Using the MIRA data, every spike-specific TCR was mapped to the spike region that the TCR reacted to and assigned to either a CD4 or a CD8 class. Log10-transformed breadth and depth values were compared by one-way ANOVA with Sidak's multiple comparisons tests. Drawn from immuneACCESS, this table holds only the in-frame rearrangements with V and J called that TCRdb kept. Clones are partly lost; checked studies trace under half to an unresolved V gene and leave the rest unexplained. Clone size and V and J calls were adopted from that table, with D and trimming inferred from the DNA. In this sample the table shows roughly 86,000 clones, 85% of which occur a single time. The biggest ten clones account for more than 4% of the sample.

Taken with the paper, the label for time point translates to: about 28 days (+/-7) after the second vaccine dose. AZD1222 recipients whose second dose came at about 4 weeks and those whose second dose came at about 12 weeks were combined into one group, since spike-specific TCR depth and breadth did not differ between the two schedules. Samples from vaccinated people were obtained from the UK trials COV001 and COV002, which included a single-blind randomized controlled phase 2/3 trial of AZD1222 (ChAdOx1 nCoV-19) in healthy adults. For TCRbeta chain sequencing, PBMC samples from trial participants were taken at day 0 and at day 28 after the second dose. The record originates from a study of T cell responses to AZD1222 COVID-19 vaccine (dated by TCRdb to the early 2020s). For the study in its entirety: TCR sequencing covered more than 230 trial participants: about 210 given two doses of AZD1222 and around 25 given two doses of MenACWY control vaccine. Trial participants were enrolled by age into 18-55, 56-69 and 70-plus year subgroups, with approximately 160, 26 and 62 TCR-sequenced participants respectively. Broad study findings and their caveats: Participants were mostly white British, with more females than males. The authors suggested clonal diversity may have been underestimated. A significant rise in spike-specific TCR breadth and depth was observed after two AZD1222 doses relative to day 0 and relative to MenACWY recipients. Conclusions about previously exposed vaccinees were limited because only six AZD1222 recipients were SARS-CoV-2 seropositive at baseline. Because no day 14 peak-response samples were available, repertoires were characterized only after the peak T cell response. The 56-69-year group was small, and its depth increase did not reach significance, likely because of low power. Vaccine-associated CD4 TCRs spanned the whole spike protein, with dominant responses in regions 160-218 and 743-854. Reportedly, almost half of the unique spike-specific TCRs recognized epitopes lying outside the regions that are mutated in the B.1.351 and B.1.1.7 variants.

The germline V gene encodes CDR1 SGHVS and CDR2 FQNEAQ. After removal of 5 bases from V and 5 bases from J, the junction retains 10 bases not matched to a gene. Reading from cysteine to phenylalanine, the CDR3 counts 15 amino acids. Only the CDR3 region is kept as DNA, spanning 45 bases read in frame from base 1. The V gene is TRBV7-8 and the J gene is TRBJ2-5, and 8 junctional nucleotides match TRBD1. The sequenced sample was peripheral blood, obtained 28 days after the second AZD1222 dose. The origin of this receptor is an adult who received the AZD1222 COVID-19 vaccine. Here the CDR3 is given as CASSSDRGDGETQYF. The DNA sequence is as follows: TGTGCCAGCAGCAGCGACAGGGGAGATGGGGAGACCCAGTACTTC.